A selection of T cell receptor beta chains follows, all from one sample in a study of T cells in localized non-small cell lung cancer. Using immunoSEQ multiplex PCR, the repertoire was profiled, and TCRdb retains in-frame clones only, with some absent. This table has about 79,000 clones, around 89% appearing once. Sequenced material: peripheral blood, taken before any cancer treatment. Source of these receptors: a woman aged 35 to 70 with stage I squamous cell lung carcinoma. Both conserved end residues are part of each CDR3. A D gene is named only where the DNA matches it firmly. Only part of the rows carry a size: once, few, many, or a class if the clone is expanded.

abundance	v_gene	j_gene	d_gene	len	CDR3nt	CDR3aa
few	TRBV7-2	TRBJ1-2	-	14	TGTGCCAGCAGCTTAGGGGGGCAGCTCTATGGCTACACCTTC	CASSLGGQLYGYTF
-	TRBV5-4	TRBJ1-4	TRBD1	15	TGTGCCAGCAGCCCACGACAGGGGGCCGGTGAAAAACTGTTTTTT	CASSPRQGAGEKLFF
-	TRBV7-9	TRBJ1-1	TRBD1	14	TGTGCCAGCAGCTTAGCGCTCACAGGGGCTCAAGCTTTCTTT	CASSLALTGAQAFF
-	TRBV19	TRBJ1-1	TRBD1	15	TGTGCCAGTAGTATTTGGATCGGGCAGGGGGATGAAGCTTTCTTT	CASSIWIGQGDEAFF
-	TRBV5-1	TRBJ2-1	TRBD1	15	TGCGCCAGCAGCTTAGGACAGGGGTCCGTCAATGAGCAGTTCTTC	CASSLGQGSVNEQFF
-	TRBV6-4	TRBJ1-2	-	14	TGTGCCAGCAGTGACGGCAGTGGGGGCTATGGCTACACCTTC	CASSDGSGGYGYTF
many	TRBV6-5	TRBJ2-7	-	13	TGTGCCAGCAGCAACGGTCTGTTAGGAGAGCAGTACTTC	CASSNGLLGEQYF
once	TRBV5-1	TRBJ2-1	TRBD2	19	TGCGCCAGCAGCTTGGCGCCTAGCGGGGGCCGGAGCTCCTACAATGAGCAGTTCTTC	CASSLAPSGGRSSYNEQFF
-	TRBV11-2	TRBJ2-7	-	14	TGTGCCAGCAGCATTAGGGGGGGCCTCTACGAGCAGTACTTC	CASSIRGGLYEQYF
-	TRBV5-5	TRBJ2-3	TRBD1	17	TGTGCCAGCCGTTATACGGACAGGCTAAGCTCCACAGATACGCAGTATTTT	CASRYTDRLSSTDTQYF
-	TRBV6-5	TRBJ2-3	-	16	TGTGCCAGCAGTTCCCTTCCCGGGGGGCATGCAGATACGCAGTATTTT	CASSSLPGGHADTQYF
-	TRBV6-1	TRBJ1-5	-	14	TGTGCCAGCAGTGAAGTAAATAGCAATCAGCCCCAGCATTTT	CASSEVNSNQPQHF
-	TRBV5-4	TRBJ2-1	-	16	TGTGCCAGCAGCTTCTCCCCCCCAGCTCGGAACAATGAGCAGTTCTTC	CASSFSPPARNNEQFF
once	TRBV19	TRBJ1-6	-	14	TGTGCCAGTACTAAGACAGGCAATAATTCACCCCTCCACTTT	CASTKTGNNSPLHF
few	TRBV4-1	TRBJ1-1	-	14	TGCGCCAGCAGCCAAAAGCCTAGGGACACTGAAGCTTTCTTT	CASSQKPRDTEAFF
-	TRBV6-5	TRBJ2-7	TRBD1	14	TGTGCCAGCAGTCGGGGACAGGACTTCTACGAGCAGTACTTC	CASSRGQDFYEQYF
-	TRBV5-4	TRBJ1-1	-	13	TGTGCCAGCAGCACGGATGGGAAGACTGAAGCTTTCTTT	CASSTDGKTEAFF
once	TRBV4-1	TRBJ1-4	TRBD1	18	TGCGCCAGCAGCCGATATTTTCCCCGCGACAGGGCGGGTGAAAAACTGTTTTTT	CASSRYFPRDRAGEKLFF
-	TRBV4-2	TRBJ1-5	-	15	TGTGCCAACAGCCAAGATCTTCTCAGCAATCAGCCCCAGCATTTT	CANSQDLLSNQPQHF
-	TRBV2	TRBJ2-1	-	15	TGTGCCAGCAGCGAAGGAGGGGGCAGGGTCAATGAGCAGTTCTTC	CASSEGGGRVNEQFF
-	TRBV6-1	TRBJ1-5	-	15	TGTGCCAGCAGCGGGGGGTCAGGGGGCAATCAGCCCCAGCATTTT	CASSGGSGGNQPQHF
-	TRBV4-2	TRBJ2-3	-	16	TGTGCCAGCAGCCAAGAAGTTGGTAGAAGCACAGATACGCAGTATTTT	CASSQEVGRSTDTQYF
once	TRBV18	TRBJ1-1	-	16	TGTGCCAGCTCACCACCAGCGGGGACGGCGTTCACTGAAGCTTTCTTT	CASSPPAGTAFTEAFF
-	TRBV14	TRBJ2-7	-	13	TGTGCCAGCAGCCAACAGGTTCCTAGACTCTTGGACTTC	CASSQQVPRLLDF
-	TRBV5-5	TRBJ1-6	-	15	TGTGCCAGCAGCTTGGCGCAGGGGTATAATTCACCCCTCCACTTT	CASSLAQGYNSPLHF
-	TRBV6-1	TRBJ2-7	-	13	TGTGCCAGCAGACCGTGGACGTTCTACGAGCAGTACTTC	CASRPWTFYEQYF
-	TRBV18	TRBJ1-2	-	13	TGTGCCAGCTCACCATCGGGGGGTGATGGCTACACCTTC	CASSPSGGDGYTF
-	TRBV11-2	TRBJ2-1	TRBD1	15	TGTGCCAGCAGTCACCCGGGACAGGTCTTAGAGGGGCAGTTCTTC	CASSHPGQVLEGQFF
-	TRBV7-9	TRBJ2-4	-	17	TGTGCCAGCAGCCCCCTAAACGTCTGGACAACCAAAAACATTCAGTACTTC	CASSPLNVWTTKNIQYF
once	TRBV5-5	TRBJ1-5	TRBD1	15	TGTGCCAGCAGCTCGGGACAGGGATTTGGTCAGCCCCAGCATTTT	CASSSGQGFGQPQHF
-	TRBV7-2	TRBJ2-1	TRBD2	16	TGTGCCAGCAGCTTAGTATCTCGCGGGGGGGCCGATGAGCAGTTCTTC	CASSLVSRGGADEQFF
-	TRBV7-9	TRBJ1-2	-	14	TGTGCCAGCAGCTTTCGGGGATACGTAGATGGCTACACCTTC	CASSFRGYVDGYTF
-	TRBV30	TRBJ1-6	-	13	TGTGCCTGGACCGGGACCGCGGGGTCACCCCTCCACTTT	CAWTGTAGSPLHF
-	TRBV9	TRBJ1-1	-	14	TGTGCCAGCAGCGTAGGAAATAAGGTCACTGAAGCTTTCTTT	CASSVGNKVTEAFF
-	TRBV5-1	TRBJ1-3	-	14	TGCGCCAGCAGCACCACTCCTTCTGGAAACACCATATATTTT	CASSTTPSGNTIYF
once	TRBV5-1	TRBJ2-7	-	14	TGCGCCAGCAGCTTGGACATCCTCCGGGGCGAGCAGTACTTC	CASSLDILRGEQYF
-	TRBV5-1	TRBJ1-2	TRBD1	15	TGCGCCAGCAGCTTGGGACAGGGATTAGTCTATGGCTACACCTTC	CASSLGQGLVYGYTF
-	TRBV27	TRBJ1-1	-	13	TGTGCCAGCAGCAGGGCGCTTTCCCCTGAAGCTTTCTTT	CASSRALSPEAFF
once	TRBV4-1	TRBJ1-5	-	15	TGCGCCAGCAGCCAAGATAGGAGGATCTCGCAGCCCCAGCATTTT	CASSQDRRISQPQHF
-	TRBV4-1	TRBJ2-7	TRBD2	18	TGCGCCAGCAGCCAAGAACCTGCGCGGGGGGGCCTCTCCTACGAGCAGTACTTC	CASSQEPARGGLSYEQYF
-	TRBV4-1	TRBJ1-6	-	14	TGCGCCAGCAGCCAAGAGGCCGACGCTTCACCCCTCCACTTT	CASSQEADASPLHF
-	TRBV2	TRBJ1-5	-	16	TGTGCCAGCAGTGGGTGGAGGGGCGCAAGTAGCCAGCCCCAGCATTTT	CASSGWRGASSQPQHF
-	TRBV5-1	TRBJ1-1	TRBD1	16	TGCGCCAGCAGCCCAACAGGGGGCTTGAAGAACACTGAAGCTTTCTTT	CASSPTGGLKNTEAFF
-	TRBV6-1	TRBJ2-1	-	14	TGTGCCAGCAGTCAACGGGACTTATACAATGAGCAGTTCTTC	CASSQRDLYNEQFF
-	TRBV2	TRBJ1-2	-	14	TGTGCCAGCAGAGAGACAGAACACAACTATGGCTACACCTTC	CASRETEHNYGYTF
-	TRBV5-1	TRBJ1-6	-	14	TGCGCCAGCAGCCCCGACAGTTATAATTCACCCCTCCACTTT	CASSPDSYNSPLHF
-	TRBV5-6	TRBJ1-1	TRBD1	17	TGTGCCAGCAGCCGTCCCGGGACAGGGACTGAGAACACTGAAGCTTTCTTT	CASSRPGTGTENTEAFF